A single sample gave rise to the 25 T cell receptor beta chains below, sequenced in a study of spatial heterogeneity in lung cancer. TCRdb re-derived calls from the 5' RACE reads in MiXCR, one entry per CDR3 protein. This table has about 47,000 distinct CDR3 sequences, 12% appearing once. Time point in this sample: sample taken at primary tumor resection. No cells were sorted before sequencing. The whole RNA sequenced was extracted from tumor, nontumor lung or frozen PBMC. Sample: PBMCs, taken at surgery. Receptors were obtained from a female donor with early-stage non-small cell lung cancer.

The rearrangement joins TRBV6-2 or TRBV6-3 to TRBJ2-2; D is unresolved. V lost 6 bases and J 5 bases, leaving 10 bases between the germline ends. The CDR3 covers 13 residues. In germline, CDR1 is MNHEY, CDR2 SVGEGT. In DNA, the CDR3 is TGTGCCAGCAGATGGCACGAAACCGGGGAGCTGTTTTTT. This gives the protein CASRWHETGELFF.

The CDR3 DNA reads as TGTGCCAGCAGCACCGGGGGGTCCTACAATGAGCAGTTCTTC. It codes for CASSTGGSYNEQFF. The chain carries TRBV7-9 and TRBJ2-1; 7 bases are shared with TRBD2. From germline, CDR1 is SEHNR and CDR2 FQNEAQ (reference sequence). The CDR3 sequence is 14 residues long. V lost 5 bases, J lost 1 base, and 2 bases stayed unmatched.

The chain employs TRBV20-1 and TRBJ2-1; D may be TRBD2 (6 bases). The CDR3 contains 13 residues. Trimming shortened V by 8 bases and J by 2 bases, and 13 bases separated the two germline ends. Germline CDR1 and CDR2: DFQATT and SNEGSKA (reference sequence). The CDR3 coding sequence is TGCAGTTCGACTAGGGTAACCTACAATGAGCAGTTCTTC. Translated, it gives CSSTRVTYNEQFF.

This clonotype occurred many times. The chain joins TRBV6-2 or TRBV6-3 to TRBJ1-5, with D uncertain. Germline CDR1 reads MNHEY; CDR2 reads SVGEGT. The V end lost 2 bases, the J end lost 1 base, and 6 bases lay between the germline ends. This CDR3 is built from 14 residues. CDR3 region: CASSYLVSNQPQHF. The CDR3 DNA is TGTGCCAGCAGTTACCTGGTCAGCAATCAGCCCCAGCATTTT.

This clonotype showed up many times. The chain carries TRBV2 and TRBJ2-2, with unresolved D. CDR3 size: 11 residues. Germline V gene data show CDR1 as SNHLY and CDR2 as FYNNEI. V was cut by 3 bases and J by 6 bases, with 2 bases left in between. The CDR3 region is CASSESGELFF. In DNA form, the CDR3 reads TGTGCCAGCAGTGAGTCCGGGGAGCTGTTTTTT. Full variable domain (missing parts from reference TRBV2 and TRBJ2-2): EPEVTQTPSHQVTQMGQEVILRCVPISNHLYFYWYRQILGQKVEFLVSFYNNEISEKSEIFDDQFSVERPDGSNFTLKIRSTKLEDSAMYFCASSESGELFFGEGSRLTVL.

This clonotype was counted ten times or more. This chain uses TRBV3-1 with TRBJ2-5; 8 bases are shared with TRBD1. The germline gives CDR1 LGHDT, CDR2 YNNKEL (reference sequence). V lost 0 bases and J lost 1; bases outside the gene matches: 10. This CDR3 region has 18 residues. The CDR3 is CASSQELVRGLRQETQYF. The CDR3 coding sequence is TGTGCCAGCAGCCAAGAACTGGTCAGGGGGCTTCGCCAAGAGACCCAGTACTTC.

At least ten counts were recorded for this clonotype. V is TRBV2 and J is TRBJ2-7; the D call may be TRBD1 or TRBD2 (5 bases each). Germline V CDR1 and CDR2: SNHLY, FYNNEI. V was cut by 6 bases and J by 4 bases, with 13 bases left in between. This CDR3 is built from 13 residues. The CDR3 coding sequence is TGTGCCAGCAGCGAGGGGCAGGATTACGAGCAGTACTTC. Translating gives CASSEGQDYEQYF.

The chain joins TRBV7-2 to TRBJ1-6; D unresolved. Looked up from germline, CDR1 is SGHTA and CDR2 is FQGNSA. V shed 0 bases and J shed 4 bases, with 13 bases lying between them. CDR3 size: 17 residues. The CDR3 protein is CASSLAPYQSYNSPLHF. The CDR3 nucleotides read TGTGCCAGCAGCTTAGCCCCATACCAGAGTTATAATTCACCCCTCCACTTT.

The V and J genes are TRBV20-1 and TRBJ1-2; no definite D call. CDR1 and CDR2 (germline): DFQATT, SNEGSKA (reference sequence). Trimming removed 3 bases from V and 6 bases from J, with 8 bases in between. This CDR3 spans 11 amino acids. The CDR3 nucleotides are TGCAGTGCTAGTTACGTGAATGGCTACACCTTC. Translated: CSASYVNGYTF.

This clonotype was seen only a few times. This rearrangement joins TRBV7-2 to TRBJ2-7; tentative D call: TRBD1 (6 bases). The CDR3 extends over 14 amino acids. Per germline, CDR1 SGHTA and CDR2 FQGNSA. V was clipped by 4 bases and J by 2 bases, with 12 bases between them. CDR3 sequence (DNA): TGTGCCAGCAGCTCCCCGACAGGCCCCTACGAGCAGTACTTC. It is translated as CASSSPTGPYEQYF.

This clonotype was seen many times. The chain links TRBV12-3 or TRBV12-4 to TRBJ2-7; tentatively, D is TRBD2 (7 bases). CDR3 length: 15 residues. The ends were cut back, 5 bases at V and 2 bases at J, with 16 bases in the middle. The CDR3 DNA reads as TGTGCCAGCAGTCTGGCTCGGGGGGCTACCTACGAGCAGTACTTC. Translation: CASSLARGATYEQYF.

This clonotype came up a few times. V is TRBV27 and J is TRBJ2-7, with D uncertain. Germline assignment: CDR1 MNHEY and CDR2 SMNVEV (reference sequence). With 7 bases removed from V and 9 bases from J, the gap between germline ends came to 7 bases. This CDR3 is built from 9 residues. The CDR3 DNA follows: TGTGCCAGCACATTAGGGCAGTACTTC. Protein: CASTLGQYF.

This clonotype was detected only a few times. J is TRBJ1-6 and V is TRBV3-1, with 7 bases that match TRBD1. The CDR3 runs 16 residues. V lost 1 base, J lost 4 bases, and 4 bases stayed unmatched. Looked up from germline, CDR1 is LGHDT and CDR2 is YNNKEL (reference sequence). The CDR3 region has the DNA TGTGCCAGCAGCCAAGTCCTGGGACAGTATAATTCACCCCTCCACTTT. It yields the protein CASSQVLGQYNSPLHF.

This clonotype has more than one count but fewer than ten. The chain carries TRBV4-3 and TRBJ2-2; 8 bases are a match to TRBD1. CDR1 is LGHNA and CDR2 is YSLEER in the germline V gene. V was pared by 3 bases and J by 6 bases, with 12 bases of the junction left unmatched. The CDR3 has 17 amino acids. This CDR3 reads CASSHHTGGGRAGELFF. As DNA, the CDR3 is TGCGCCAGCAGCCATCACACAGGGGGAGGAAGGGCCGGGGAGCTGTTTTTT.

This chain joins TRBV27 and TRBJ2-2; 9 bases match TRBD2. The CDR3 runs to 18 residues. V shed 3 bases, J shed 8 bases, and the junction held 16 bases outside the gene matches. Germline V gene sequence: CDR1 MNHEY, CDR2 SMNVEV (reference sequence). The CDR3 region has the DNA TGTGCCAGCAGTTTTTCTTGGGTAGCGGGGGCCCGGATGGGGGAGCTGTTTTTT. Its protein is CASSFSWVAGARMGELFF.

This clonotype was observed a few times. The chain couples TRBV7-2 to TRBJ2-7; 12 positions match TRBD2. With V trimmed by 5 bases and J by 5 bases, 10 bases remained unmatched. CDR1 and CDR2 (germline): SGHTA, FQGNSA. The CDR3 runs 16 residues. The DNA for the CDR3 is TGTGCCAGCAGCACCCCTAGCGGGGGGGCTGCGAACGAGCAGTACTTC. It codes for CASSTPSGGAANEQYF.

This clonotype was seen a few times. This chain links TRBV6-5 with TRBJ2-5; D gene unclear. Looked up from germline, CDR1 is MNHEY and CDR2 is SVGAGI. This CDR3 contains 11 residues. V lost 7 bases to trimming and J lost 5 bases, with 8 bases between them. The CDR3 DNA sequence: TGTGCCAGCATGGAGATGGAGACCCAGTACTTC. As protein: CASMEMETQYF.

The chain is built from TRBV28 and TRBJ1-3, with D maybe TRBD1 (6 bases). Trimming pared 4 bases from V and 1 base from J, leaving 11 bases between. The CDR3 covers 15 residues. Germline-derived CDR1 and CDR2 are MDHEN and SYDVKM. The CDR3 bases are TGTGCCAGCAGTTGGCAGGGGAGATCTGGAAACACCATATATTTT. Amino acid sequence: CASSWQGRSGNTIYF.

This clonotype came up a few times. DNA of the CDR3: TGTGCCAGCAGTGAAGGACGGTTGAACACTGAAGCTTTCTTT. Protein product: CASSEGRLNTEAFF. The chain recombines TRBV2 with TRBJ1-1; D gene uncertain. Germline CDR1 reads SNHLY; CDR2 reads FYNNEI. The CDR3 has 14 residues. The V end lost 1 base, the J end lost 0 bases, and 6 bases lay between the germline ends.

This clonotype was counted only a few times. The gene calls are TRBV19 and TRBJ2-2; 7 bases align to TRBD1. The CDR3 contains 16 residues. Germline V gene lookup returns CDR1 LNHDA and CDR2 SQIVND (reference sequence). V was pared by 5 bases and J by 2 bases, with 8 bases of the junction left unmatched. CDR3 bases: TGTGCCAGTAGTCCAACTGACAGGGTCAACACCGGGGAGCTGTTTTTT. It specifies CASSPTDRVNTGELFF. Supplemented by reference TRBV19 and TRBJ2-2, the full variable domain reads DGGITQSPKYLFRKEGQNVTLSCEQNLNHDAMYWYRQDPGQGLRLIYYSQIVNDFQKGDIAEGYSVSREKKESFPLTVTSAQKNPTAFYLCASSPTDRVNTGELFFGEGSRLTVL.

This clonotype was counted ten times or more. The rearrangement links TRBV7-2 to TRBJ2-1; a weak D match, TRBD2 (7 bases). This CDR3 has 15 residues. Trimming removed 5 bases at V and 4 bases at J, with 15 bases between. CDR1 and CDR2 (germline): SGHTA, FQGNSA. The CDR3 protein is CASSPTGGLYNEQFF. The CDR3 nucleotides are TGTGCCAGCAGCCCCACCGGGGGGCTATACAATGAGCAGTTCTTC.

The chain joins TRBV5-1 to TRBJ1-4; D unresolved. The germline V and J ends were trimmed by 4 bases and 6 bases, with 13 bases remaining between them. There are 14 residues in the CDR3. Germline values: CDR1 SGHRS, CDR2 YFSETQ. CDR3 loop: CASSLTFIHEKLFF. The CDR3 coding sequence is TGCGCCAGCAGCCTGACATTCATCCATGAAAAACTGTTTTTT.

This clonotype has only a few counts. The V call is TRBV7-2, the J call TRBJ1-5; no clear D. The CDR3 loop spans 13 amino acids. Germline CDR1 and CDR2: SGHTA and FQGNSA. Between the trimmed V and J ends, which lost 4 bases and 1 base, there was a span of 5 bases. CDR3 DNA sequence: TGTGCCAGCAGCTCCGGGAGCAATCAGCCCCAGCATTTT. Its translation is CASSSGSNQPQHF.

This clonotype was counted ten times or more. The rearrangement joins TRBV6-2 or TRBV6-3 to TRBJ2-3; TRBD2 agrees at 8 bases. Germline V gives CDR1 MNHEY, CDR2 SVGEGT. The CDR3 totals 17 residues. The V segment lost 8 bases and the J segment 0 bases; nucleotides outside the gene matches: 13. CDR3 bases: TGTGCCAGCCGTACGTTCCTGACTAGCGAGAGCACAGATACGCAGTATTTT. Its translation: CASRTFLTSESTDTQYF.

The chain links TRBV24-1 to TRBJ2-2, with a possible D match to TRBD1 (5 bases). The CDR3 runs to 16 residues. Germline-derived CDR1 and CDR2 are KGHDR and SFDVKD. The ends were cut back, 5 bases at V and 4 bases at J, with 16 bases in the middle. DNA for the CDR3: TGTGCCACCAGTGCCGAGGAGTCTAGGGGCACCGGGGAGCTGTTTTTT. Translating it yields CATSAEESRGTGELFF.